Listed here are 20 T cell receptor beta chains from one sample, sequenced in a study of T cell changes during pregnancy in multiple sclerosis. TCRdb keeps only in-frame clones here, not all; method: immunoSEQ multiplex PCR. The profile shows 100,000 or so clones, about nine tenths of them singletons. This material consisted of peripheral blood, taken in the second trimester of pregnancy. These receptors were taken from a female donor in good health, enrolled as a control in a pregnancy study.

This sequence joins TRBV7-9 and TRBJ1-5; D remains unclear. Trimming took 2 bases from V and 2 from J, leaving 10 bases between them. The CDR3 is 15 residues long. Germline-derived CDR1 and CDR2 are SEHNR and FQNEAQ (reference sequence). Here the CDR3 reads CASSLNGLGNQPQHF. CDR3 DNA sequence: TGTGCCAGCAGCTTAAACGGACTGGGCAATCAGCCCCAGCATTTT. Drawing the rest from reference TRBV7-9 and TRBJ1-5, the complete variable domain is DTGVSQNPRHKITKRGQNVTFRCDPISEHNRLYWYRQTLGQGPEFLTYFQNEAQLEKSRLLSDRFSAERPKGSFSTLEIQRTEQGDSAMYLCASSLNGLGNQPQHFGDGTRLSIL.

The chain combines TRBV19 with TRBJ2-7, with D tentatively TRBD2 (5 bases). Germline V gene data show CDR1 as LNHDA and CDR2 as SQIVND (reference sequence). The CDR3 extends over 15 amino acids. The germline V and J ends were trimmed by 0 bases and 0 bases, with 9 bases remaining between them. The CDR3: CASSIELGSSYEQYF. CDR3 DNA: TGTGCCAGTAGTATAGAATTAGGGAGCTCCTACGAGCAGTACTTC.

V gene TRBV7-2 combines with J gene TRBJ2-7; 13 bases map to TRBD2. Germline loops: CDR1 SGHTA, CDR2 FQGNSA. There are 19 residues in the CDR3. The V gene end was trimmed by 5 bases and the J gene end by 5 bases; junction bases not matched to a gene: 18. CDR3 sequence (DNA): TGTGCCAGCAGCCTCACCCTCCCGGGACTAGCGGGGCGAAGGGACGAGCAGTACTTC. It yields the protein CASSLTLPGLAGRRDEQYF.

CDR3 sequence: CASSNWRGLNTEAFF. Here the CDR3 DNA reads TGTGCCAGCAGCAATTGGAGGGGTCTGAACACTGAAGCTTTCTTT. This chain joins TRBV6-5 and TRBJ1-1, with D possibly TRBD1 on 5 matching bases. Trimming stripped 6 bases from V and 0 bases from J, with 14 bases between. CDR1 is MNHEY, CDR2 SVGAGI, per germline. CDR3 length: 15 amino acids.

This rearrangement joins TRBV27 to TRBJ2-1, with TRBD2 matching 12 bases. The CDR3 runs to 20 residues. Trimming cost V 3 bases and J 0 bases; bases outside gene matches: 12. Germline CDR1 and CDR2: MNHEY and SMNVEV (reference sequence). This CDR3 reads CASSFWVGLAGTSSYNEQFF. CDR3 nucleotide sequence: TGTGCCAGCAGTTTCTGGGTGGGACTAGCGGGCACTAGCTCCTACAATGAGCAGTTCTTC.

V and J are TRBV5-6 and TRBJ2-5; the D is unclear. CDR3 length: 14 amino acids. Germline V gene sequence: CDR1 SGHDT, CDR2 YYEEEE. Trimming pared 0 bases from V and 3 bases from J, leaving 9 bases between. In DNA form, the CDR3 reads TGTGCCAGCAGCTTGGGGGCAGGTAAAGAGACCCAGTACTTC. As protein: CASSLGAGKETQYF.

This clone was seen just once. This chain links TRBV19 with TRBJ1-1; perhaps TRBD1 as D (6 bases). V was shortened by 5 bases and J by 6 bases, with 13 bases between the two germline ends. Germline CDR1 and CDR2: LNHDA and SQIVND (reference sequence). This CDR3 contains 13 residues. In DNA, the CDR3 is TGTGCCAGTAGTTCCCGACAGGCGTCTGAAGCTTTCTTT. This encodes CASSSRQASEAFF.

V and J are TRBV7-8 and TRBJ2-7; 7 nucleotides agree with TRBD2. CDR3 size: 18 residues. Germline-derived CDR1 and CDR2 are SGHVS and FQNEAQ. The V gene end was trimmed by 0 bases and the J gene end by 2 bases; junction bases not matched to a gene: 13. The CDR3 DNA follows: TGTGCCAGCAGCTTAGCAGTGAGGCGGGAGTCCTCCGCCTACGAGCAGTACTTC. Translation: CASSLAVRRESSAYEQYF.

This chain connects TRBV7-9 to TRBJ2-2; D remains ambiguous. V gave up 3 bases and J gave up 4 bases, with 6 bases separating them. The germline V gene has CDR1 SEHNR and CDR2 FQNEAQ (reference sequence). This CDR3 is built from 13 residues. CDR3 sequence reads: CASSFQATGELFF. In DNA, the CDR3 is TGTGCCAGCAGCTTCCAAGCCACCGGGGAGCTGTTTTTT.

As DNA, the CDR3 is TGTGCCAGTACGGGGCAGGGGGCCTTCTATGGCTACACCTTC. It codes for CASTGQGAFYGYTF. The chain recombines TRBV19 with TRBJ1-2, with 8 bases lining up with TRBD1. V gave up 7 bases and J gave up 4 bases; unmatched junction bases: 8. The CDR3 totals 14 residues. From germline, CDR1 is LNHDA and CDR2 SQIVND (reference sequence).

The rearrangement links TRBV6-1 to TRBJ1-4, with TRBD1 matching over 8 bases. Germline loops: CDR1 MNHNS, CDR2 SASEGT. The CDR3 has 15 residues. With V trimmed by 4 bases and J by 6 bases, 7 bases remained unmatched. DNA for the CDR3: TGTGCCAGCAGTGTCCGGGACAGGAACGATGAAAAACTGTTTTTT. Translating gives CASSVRDRNDEKLFF.

The chain links TRBV19 to TRBJ1-3; TRBD1 might be the D (5 bases). V shed 8 bases and J shed 0 bases, with 11 bases lying between them. This CDR3 spans 14 amino acids. Per germline, CDR1 LNHDA and CDR2 SQIVND (reference sequence). The DNA of the CDR3 is TGTGCCAGTTCGACAGCTAGCTCTGGAAACACCATATATTTT. The encoded protein is CASSTASSGNTIYF.

The CDR3 sequence: CASIPTRKDRRTEAFF. The DNA of the CDR3 is TGTGCCAGCATCCCAACCCGTAAGGACAGACGAACTGAAGCTTTCTTT. The J gene is TRBJ1-1, the V gene TRBV21-1; whether TRBD1, the table's D call, matches the DNA was not checked. TRBV21-1 is noted as a pseudogene. This CDR3 has 16 amino acids.

V is TRBV7-2 and J is TRBJ2-1; 8 bases map to TRBD2. Germline trimming cut 7 bases from V and 5 bases from J; bases unmatched to any gene: 7. The CDR3 consists of 14 residues. CDR1 is SGHTA, CDR2 FQGNSA, per germline. This CDR3 reads CASTPQRGHNEQFF. In DNA form, the CDR3 reads TGTGCCAGCACTCCCCAGCGGGGGCACAATGAGCAGTTCTTC.

J is TRBJ1-5 and V is TRBV2; D is undetermined. The germline V gene encodes CDR1 SNHLY and CDR2 FYNNEI. The CDR3 loop spans 13 amino acids. Trimming shortened V by 6 bases and J by 3 bases, and 9 bases separated the two germline ends. The CDR3 nucleotides read TGTGCCAGCAGGTCGCAGTCCAATCAGCCCCAGCATTTT. Its translation: CASRSQSNQPQHF.

In its sample, this clone was seen once. The chain joins TRBV28 to TRBJ1-1; TRBD1 matches at 8 bases. Per germline, CDR1 MDHEN and CDR2 SYDVKM. This CDR3 has 15 residues. Losses at the gene ends were 5 bases for V and 4 bases for J; bases not matched to a gene: 9. Here the CDR3 reads CASSLEQGGVTEAFF. The CDR3 DNA sequence: TGTGCCAGCAGTCTCGAACAGGGGGGGGTCACTGAAGCTTTCTTT.

This clone has only one observation. The gene calls are TRBV27 and TRBJ1-4, with a weak D call TRBD1 (6 bases). The germline gives CDR1 MNHEY, CDR2 SMNVEV (reference sequence). V lost 4 bases and J 4 bases, leaving 13 bases between the germline ends. The CDR3 length is 15 residues. CDR3 nucleotide sequence: TGTGCCAGCAGTTCGAAAGGACAGCGTAATGAAAAACTGTTTTTT. It is translated as CASSSKGQRNEKLFF.

V usage is TRBV11-3 and J usage is TRBJ1-1; D uncertain. Germline assignment: CDR1 SGHNT and CDR2 YENEEA. This CDR3 is 15 amino acids long. Trimming left V 0 bases short and J 2 bases short, with 10 bases between. CDR3 region: CASSLDNTDNTEAFF. As DNA, the CDR3 is TGTGCCAGCAGCTTAGATAATACAGATAACACTGAAGCTTTCTTT.

The J gene is TRBJ2-5, the V gene TRBV5-1, with 11 bases identical to TRBD2. J was trimmed by 2 bases and V by 0 bases; bases with no gene match: 3. The CDR3 loop spans 16 amino acids. Germline V gene sequence: CDR1 SGHRS, CDR2 YFSETQ. CDR3 nucleotides: TGCGCCAGCAGCTTGGAAATAGCGGGGGGGCAAGAGACCCAGTACTTC. Residues: CASSLEIAGGQETQYF. Using reference TRBV5-1 and TRBJ2-5 for the parts outside the CDR3, the full variable domain is KAGVTQTPRYLIKTRGQQVTLSCSPISGHRSVSWYQQTPGQGLQFLFEYFSETQRNKGNFPGRFSGRQFSNSRSEMNVSTLELGDSALYLCASSLEIAGGQETQYFGPGTRLLVL.

The chain employs TRBV19 and TRBJ1-2; 9 bases are a match to TRBD1. V gave up 5 bases and J gave up 8 bases; unmatched junction bases: 15. Per germline, CDR1 LNHDA and CDR2 SQIVND (reference sequence). This CDR3 spans 16 amino acids. CDR3 bases: TGTGCCAGTAGTGTCTCGCCCCGGACAGGGGCTGGGGGCTACACCTTC. It specifies CASSVSPRTGAGGYTF.